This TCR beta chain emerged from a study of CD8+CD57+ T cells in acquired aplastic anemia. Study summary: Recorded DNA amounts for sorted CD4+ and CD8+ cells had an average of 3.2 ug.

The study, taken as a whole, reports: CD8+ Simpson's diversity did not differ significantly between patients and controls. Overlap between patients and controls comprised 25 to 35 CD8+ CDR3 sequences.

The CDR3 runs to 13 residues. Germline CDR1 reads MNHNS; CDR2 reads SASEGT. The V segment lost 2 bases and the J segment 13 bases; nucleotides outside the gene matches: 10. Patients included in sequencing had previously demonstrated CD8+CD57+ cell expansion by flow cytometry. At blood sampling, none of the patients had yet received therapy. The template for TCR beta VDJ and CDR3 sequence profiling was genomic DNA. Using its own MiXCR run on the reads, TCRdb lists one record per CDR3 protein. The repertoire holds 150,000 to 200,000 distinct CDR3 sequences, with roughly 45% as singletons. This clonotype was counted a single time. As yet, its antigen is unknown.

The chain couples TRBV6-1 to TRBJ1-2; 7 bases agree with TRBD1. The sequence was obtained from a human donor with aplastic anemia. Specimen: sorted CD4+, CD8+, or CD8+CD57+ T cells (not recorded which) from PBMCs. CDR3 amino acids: CASSERDRVQSTF. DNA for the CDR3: TGTGCCAGCAGTGAAAGAGACAGGGTCCAATCCACCTTC.